These 24 T cell receptor beta chains were sequenced from one sample in a study of identical twins. MiXCR, applied by TCRdb to the 5' RACE reads, yields one record per CDR3 protein. This table has around 160,000 distinct CDR3 sequences, around 3.4% appearing once. Input material: memory T cells sorted from blood. Receptors originate from a man aged 18 to 30 in good health.

This clonotype was seen ten or more times. The chain has TRBV5-1 and TRBJ2-1; 8 nucleotides match TRBD1. The CDR3 consists of 15 residues. Looked up from germline, CDR1 is SGHRS and CDR2 is YFSETQ. After removal of 4 bases from V and 7 bases from J, the junction contained 10 bases not matched to a gene. This CDR3 reads CASSHPDRAVNEQFF. The CDR3 nucleotides are TGCGCCAGCAGCCACCCGGACAGGGCCGTGAATGAGCAGTTCTTC. The full variable domain, with the rest looked up from reference TRBV5-1 and TRBJ2-1, is KAGVTQTPRYLIKTRGQQVTLSCSPISGHRSVSWYQQTPGQGLQFLFEYFSETQRNKGNFPGRFSGRQFSNSRSEMNVSTLELGDSALYLCASSHPDRAVNEQFFGPGTRLTVL.

Ten or more counts support this clonotype. V is TRBV7-9 and J is TRBJ1-4; D perhaps matches TRBD1 (5 bases). Trimming pared 5 bases from V and 5 bases from J, leaving 12 bases between. The CDR3 runs to 14 residues. The V gene's germline CDR1 is SEHNR and CDR2 FQNEAQ (reference sequence). The CDR3 protein is CASSRGIVNEKLFF. CDR3 coding DNA: TGTGCCAGCAGCCGGGGCATAGTGAATGAAAAACTGTTTTTT.

This clonotype came up a few times. CDR3 sequence: CASSPGGLTAHNEQFF. CDR3 nucleotides: TGTGCCAGCAGCCCCGGGGGGTTAACAGCCCACAATGAGCAGTTCTTC. The V call is TRBV3-1, the J call TRBJ2-1; 7 nucleotides align to TRBD2. V lost 4 bases to trimming and J lost 5 bases; unmatched junction nucleotides: 11. This CDR3 contains 16 residues. The germline V gene has CDR1 LGHDT and CDR2 YNNKEL (reference sequence).

This clonotype was counted many times. The chain couples TRBV6-2 or TRBV6-3 to TRBJ2-1; D gene uncertain. Germline CDR1 and CDR2: MNHEY and SVGEGT. This CDR3 contains 11 residues. With 5 bases removed from V and 7 bases from J, the gap between germline ends came to 6 bases. In nucleotides, the CDR3 is TGTGCCAGCAGTCGATCGAATGAGCAGTTCTTC. This gives the protein CASSRSNEQFF.

This clonotype was counted many times. The CDR3 DNA is TGCAGTGCTAGAAAACTAGCGGGGGACACAGATACGCAGTATTTT. Residues: CSARKLAGDTDTQYF. The V gene is TRBV20-1, the J gene TRBJ2-3, with 11 bases matching TRBD2. The germline V gene encodes CDR1 DFQATT and CDR2 SNEGSKA (reference sequence). Germline trimming cut 2 bases from V and 2 bases from J; bases unmatched to any gene: 3. The CDR3 has 15 residues.

The chain combines TRBV6-2 or TRBV6-3 with TRBJ2-5; 9 bases are shared with TRBD2. The CDR3 length is 15 residues. Germline V gives CDR1 MNHEY, CDR2 SVGEGT. V gave up 6 bases and J gave up 5 bases; unmatched junction bases: 10. The CDR3 region has the DNA TGTGCCAGCAGGCGGGCTAGCGGGAAGGGGGAGACCCAGTACTTC. Translation gives CASRRASGKGETQYF.

This clonotype was picked up many times. The rearrangement uses TRBV28 and TRBJ2-4; D gene ambiguous. CDR3 length: 15 residues. V shed 3 bases and J shed 3 bases, with 12 bases lying between them. The germline V gene has CDR1 MDHEN and CDR2 SYDVKM. CDR3 nucleotides: TGTGCCAGCAGTTTTTTAGGCAGCGTCAAAAACATTCAGTACTTC. Amino acids: CASSFLGSVKNIQYF. The full variable domain, rest sourced from reference TRBV28 and TRBJ2-4, is DVKVTQSSRYLVKRTGEKVFLECVQDMDHENMFWYRQDPGLGLRLIYFSYDVKMKEKGDIPEGYSVSREKKERFSLILESASTNQTSMYLCASSFLGSVKNIQYFGAGTRLSVL.

The table lists this clonotype with many counts. The chain has TRBV28 and TRBJ2-1; D is ambiguous. The V and J ends lost 5 bases and 5 bases respectively, with 1 base between them. CDR3 length: 10 residues. The germline gives CDR1 MDHEN, CDR2 SYDVKM. CDR3 in amino acids: CASSNNEQFF. DNA for the CDR3: TGTGCCAGCAGTAACAATGAGCAGTTCTTC.

As regards this clonotype: With a much larger clone just one base away, this may be a read error. The rearrangement links TRBV6-2 or TRBV6-3 to TRBJ1-5; D is perhaps TRBD1 (6 bases). Germline V gene data show CDR1 as MNHEY and CDR2 as SVGEGT. Trimming pared 6 bases from V and 5 bases from J, leaving 14 bases between. The length of the CDR3 is 14 residues. In DNA, the CDR3 is TGTGCCAGCAGCTCTCGACAGGTCTATCAGCCCCAGCATTTT. Amino acids: CASSSRQVYQPQHF.

This chain links TRBV7-9 with TRBJ1-1, with 11 bases lining up with TRBD1. In germline, CDR1 is SEHNR, CDR2 FQNEAQ (reference sequence). V lost 6 bases and J lost 4; bases outside the gene matches: 13. The CDR3 runs to 17 residues. The CDR3 reads CASRPGWTGGRTTEAFF. As DNA, the CDR3 is TGTGCCAGCAGGCCCGGGTGGACAGGGGGCAGGACCACTGAAGCTTTCTTT.

This clonotype was recorded many times. This sequence joins TRBV5-4 and TRBJ1-1, with 8 bases matching TRBD1. V trimming: 0 bases; J trimming: 3 bases; junction bases outside the gene matches: 16. The CDR3 consists of 19 residues. The germline V gene has CDR1 SGHNT and CDR2 YYREEE (reference sequence). CDR3 nucleotides: TGTGCCAGCAGCTTGGACTTAGGGGACAGGAGTTTCGTGTACACTGAAGCTTTCTTT. Its protein is CASSLDLGDRSFVYTEAFF.

This clonotype was detected ten times or more. The rearrangement links TRBV30 to TRBJ2-1; TRBD2 might be the D (6 bases). Germline V lookup: CDR1 GTSNPN, CDR2 SVGIG (reference sequence). V was cut by 0 bases and J by 9 bases, with 9 bases left in between. The CDR3 is made up of 12 amino acids. Here the CDR3 reads CAWSVLGGEQFF. As DNA, the CDR3 is TGTGCCTGGAGTGTACTGGGGGGTGAGCAGTTCTTC.

This clonotype occurred many times. The rearrangement links TRBV12-3 or TRBV12-4 to TRBJ1-1; TRBD1 might be the D (5 bases). CDR3 length: 12 amino acids. V lost 8 bases and J 7 bases, leaving 14 bases between the germline ends. CDR3 residues: CASHGGLGEAFF. In DNA form, the CDR3 reads TGTGCCAGCCATGGGGGGTTGGGTGAAGCTTTCTTT.

This clonotype was detected ten times or more. V is TRBV5-6 and J is TRBJ2-1; either TRBD1 or TRBD2 may fit D (5 bases each). Trimming cost V 4 bases and J 5 bases, with 19 bases left between them. Germline V gene lookup returns CDR1 SGHDT and CDR2 YYEEEE. This CDR3 is built from 16 residues. This CDR3 is CASSILGEGANNEQFF. CDR3 bases: TGTGCCAGCAGCATATTGGGGGAAGGGGCAAACAATGAGCAGTTCTTC.

The sample holds many counts of this clonotype. The chain recombines TRBV15 with TRBJ2-4; perhaps TRBD2 as D (6 bases). Looked up from germline, CDR1 is LNHNV and CDR2 is YYDKDF (reference sequence). This CDR3 is built from 14 residues. Trimming shortened V by 0 bases and J by 6 bases, and 9 bases separated the two germline ends. CDR3 loop: CATSRERRGNIQYF. CDR3 in DNA: TGTGCCACCAGCAGAGAAAGGAGGGGAAACATTCAGTACTTC.

This clonotype was seen many times. CDR3 bases: TGCAGTGCTTACAGGGACGATGGCTACACCTTC. This gives the protein CSAYRDDGYTF. J is TRBJ1-2 and V is TRBV20-1, with D possibly matching TRBD1 (6 bases). The ends were cut back, 5 bases at V and 6 bases at J, with 10 bases in the middle. CDR1 and CDR2 from the germline V gene are DFQATT and SNEGSKA (reference sequence). The CDR3 runs to 11 residues.

This clonotype occurred many times. J is TRBJ1-6 and V is TRBV5-1, with 7 bases lining up with TRBD1. V dropped 3 bases and J dropped 6; count of bases not matched to a gene: 3. CDR3 length: 14 amino acids. Germline V gene lookup returns CDR1 SGHRS and CDR2 YFSETQ. In DNA form, the CDR3 reads TGCGCCAGCAGCTCGACAGGGATTAATTCACCCCTCCACTTT. Translated, it gives CASSSTGINSPLHF. The full variable domain, its missing parts supplied by reference TRBV5-1 and TRBJ1-6, is KAGVTQTPRYLIKTRGQQVTLSCSPISGHRSVSWYQQTPGQGLQFLFEYFSETQRNKGNFPGRFSGRQFSNSRSEMNVSTLELGDSALYLCASSSTGINSPLHFGNGTRLTVT.

This clonotype was found many times. J is TRBJ1-5 and V is TRBV20-1, with D tentatively TRBD1 (5 bases). Trimming took 0 bases from V and 6 from J, leaving 9 bases between them. The CDR3 is 13 amino acids. Per the germline V gene, CDR1 is DFQATT and CDR2 is SNEGSKA (reference sequence). CDR3 region: CSARDQGTQPQHF. The CDR3, as DNA: TGCAGTGCTAGAGATCAGGGCACTCAGCCCCAGCATTTT.

The sample holds many counts of this clonotype. The V call is TRBV20-1, the J call TRBJ1-6; D remains ambiguous. Germline loops: CDR1 DFQATT, CDR2 SNEGSKA (reference sequence). V was cut by 0 bases and J by 9 bases, with 18 bases left in between. This CDR3 has 16 amino acids. This chain's CDR3 is CSARDLQSVVGSPLHF. CDR3 bases: TGCAGTGCTAGAGATCTACAATCTGTAGTGGGTTCACCCCTCCACTTT.

In this sample, this clonotype turned up many times. V is TRBV6-5 and J is TRBJ1-2; D uncertain. This CDR3 is built from 13 residues. Trimming pared 0 bases from V and 8 bases from J, leaving 10 bases between. Germline assignment: CDR1 MNHEY and CDR2 SVGAGI. The chain's CDR3 is CASSYSGGWGYTF. In DNA form, the CDR3 reads TGTGCCAGCAGTTACTCTGGAGGGTGGGGCTACACCTTC.

At least ten counts were recorded for this clonotype. The chain joins TRBV5-6 to TRBJ1-3; D remains unclear. Germline CDR1 and CDR2: SGHDT and YYEEEE. V was clipped by 2 bases and J by 7 bases, with 4 bases between them. The CDR3 is 11 residues long. The CDR3 bases are TGTGCCAGCAGCTTCGCTAACACCATATATTTT. Protein sequence: CASSFANTIYF. Full variable domain (rest looked up from reference TRBV5-6 and TRBJ1-3): DAGVTQSPTHLIKTRGQQVTLRCSPKSGHDTVSWYQQALGQGPQFIFQYYEEEERQRGNFPDRFSGHQFPNYSSELNVNALLLGDSALYLCASSFANTIYFGEGSWLTVV.

The sample holds many counts of this clonotype. V usage is TRBV5-1 and J usage is TRBJ1-1; tentatively, D is TRBD1 (5 bases). CDR1 is SGHRS and CDR2 is YFSETQ in the germline V gene. CDR3 size: 15 residues. Trimming cost V 5 bases and J 5 bases, with 19 bases left between them. The CDR3 coding sequence is TGCGCCAGCAGAAACGAGGGGCAGGCGAGGACTGAAGCTTTCTTT. Its protein product is CASRNEGQARTEAFF.

This clonotype was found a few times. This chain connects TRBV18 to TRBJ2-7, with D possibly TRBD1 on 6 matching bases. Germline-derived CDR1 and CDR2 are KGHSH and LQKENI. The CDR3 has 14 residues. V was clipped by 2 bases and J by 2 bases, with 10 bases between them. The CDR3 loop reads CASSPRGSTYEQYF. CDR3 DNA: TGTGCCAGCTCACCAAGGGGGAGCACCTACGAGCAGTACTTC.

This clonotype was counted at least ten times. The rearrangement links TRBV5-1 to TRBJ1-1; D remains ambiguous. Germline CDR1 reads SGHRS; CDR2 reads YFSETQ. CDR3 length equals 15 residues. Trimming stripped 0 bases from V and 6 bases from J, with 15 bases between. The CDR3 region is CASSLGDIPAAEAFF. In DNA, the CDR3 is TGCGCCAGCAGCTTGGGAGACATACCGGCCGCTGAAGCTTTCTTT.